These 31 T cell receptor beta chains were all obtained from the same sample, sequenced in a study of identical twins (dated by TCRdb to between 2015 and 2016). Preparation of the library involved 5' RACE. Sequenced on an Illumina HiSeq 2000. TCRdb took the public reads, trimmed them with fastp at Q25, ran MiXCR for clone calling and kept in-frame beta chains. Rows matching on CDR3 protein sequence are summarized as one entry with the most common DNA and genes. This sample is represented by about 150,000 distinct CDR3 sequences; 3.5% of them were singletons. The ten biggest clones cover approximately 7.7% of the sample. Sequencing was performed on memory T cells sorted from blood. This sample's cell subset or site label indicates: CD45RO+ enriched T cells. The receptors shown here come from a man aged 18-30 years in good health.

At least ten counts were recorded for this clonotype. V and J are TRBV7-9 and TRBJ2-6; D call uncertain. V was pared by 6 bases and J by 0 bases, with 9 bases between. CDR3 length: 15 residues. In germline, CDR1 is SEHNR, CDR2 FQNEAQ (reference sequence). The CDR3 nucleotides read TGTGCCAGCAGACAATCCACCTCTGGGGCCAACGTCCTGACTTTC. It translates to CASRQSTSGANVLTF. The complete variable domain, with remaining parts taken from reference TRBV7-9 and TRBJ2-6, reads DTGVSQNPRHKITKRGQNVTFRCDPISEHNRLYWYRQTLGQGPEFLTYFQNEAQLEKSRLLSDRFSAERPKGSFSTLEIQRTEQGDSAMYLCASRQSTSGANVLTFGAGSRLTVL.

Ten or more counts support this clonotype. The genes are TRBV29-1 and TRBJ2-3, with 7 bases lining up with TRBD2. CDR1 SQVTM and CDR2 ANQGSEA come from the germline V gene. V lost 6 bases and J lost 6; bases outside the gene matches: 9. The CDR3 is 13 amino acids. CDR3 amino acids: CSVQRGRVDTQYF. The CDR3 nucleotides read TGCAGCGTGCAGCGGGGCCGGGTGGATACGCAGTATTTT.

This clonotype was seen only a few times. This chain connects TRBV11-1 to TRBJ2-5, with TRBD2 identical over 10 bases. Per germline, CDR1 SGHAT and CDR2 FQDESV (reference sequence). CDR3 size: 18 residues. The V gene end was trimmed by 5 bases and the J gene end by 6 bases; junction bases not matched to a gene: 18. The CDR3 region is CASSPPPGAASGRKTQYF. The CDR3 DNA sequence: TGTGCCAGCAGCCCCCCCCCGGGCGCCGCTAGCGGGAGAAAGACCCAGTACTTC.

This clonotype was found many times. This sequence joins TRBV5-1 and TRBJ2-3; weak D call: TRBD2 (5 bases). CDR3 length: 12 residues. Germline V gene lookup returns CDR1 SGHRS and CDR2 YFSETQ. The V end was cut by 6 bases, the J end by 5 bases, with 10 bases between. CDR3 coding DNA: TGCGCCAGCAATCGTCGGGGAGATACGCAGTATTTT. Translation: CASNRRGDTQYF.

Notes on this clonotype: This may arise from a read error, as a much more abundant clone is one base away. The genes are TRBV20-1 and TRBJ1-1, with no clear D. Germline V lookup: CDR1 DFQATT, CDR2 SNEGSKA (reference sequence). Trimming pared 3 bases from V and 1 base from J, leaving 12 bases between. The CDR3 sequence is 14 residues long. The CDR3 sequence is CSASLGPKNTEAFF. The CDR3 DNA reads TGCAGTGCTAGCTTAGGACCGAAGAACACTGAAGCTTTCTTT.

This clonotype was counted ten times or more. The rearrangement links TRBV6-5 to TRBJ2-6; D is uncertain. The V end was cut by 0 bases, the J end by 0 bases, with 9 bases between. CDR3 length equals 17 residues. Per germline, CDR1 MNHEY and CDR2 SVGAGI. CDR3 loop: CASSYSTRDSGANVLTF. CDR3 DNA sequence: TGTGCCAGCAGTTACTCAACGCGAGACTCTGGGGCCAACGTCCTGACTTTC.

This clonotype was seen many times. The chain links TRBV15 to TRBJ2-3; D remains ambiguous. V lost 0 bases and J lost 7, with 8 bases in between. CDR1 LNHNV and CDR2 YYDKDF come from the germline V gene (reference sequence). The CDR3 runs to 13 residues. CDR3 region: CATSRDAVHTQYF. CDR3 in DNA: TGTGCCACCAGCAGAGATGCGGTCCATACGCAGTATTTT.

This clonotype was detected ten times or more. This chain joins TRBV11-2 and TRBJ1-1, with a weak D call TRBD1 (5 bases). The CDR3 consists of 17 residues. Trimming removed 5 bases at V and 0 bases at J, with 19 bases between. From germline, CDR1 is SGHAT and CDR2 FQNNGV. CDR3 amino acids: CASSPRGLQILNTEAFF. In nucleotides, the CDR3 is TGTGCCAGCAGCCCTAGGGGCCTACAGATCTTGAACACTGAAGCTTTCTTT. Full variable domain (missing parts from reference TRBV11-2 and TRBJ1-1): EAGVAQSPRYKIIEKRQSVAFWCNPISGHATLYWYQQILGQGPKLLIQFQNNGVVDDSQLPKDRFSAERLKGVDSTLKIQPAKLEDSAVYLCASSPRGLQILNTEAFFGQGTRLTVV.

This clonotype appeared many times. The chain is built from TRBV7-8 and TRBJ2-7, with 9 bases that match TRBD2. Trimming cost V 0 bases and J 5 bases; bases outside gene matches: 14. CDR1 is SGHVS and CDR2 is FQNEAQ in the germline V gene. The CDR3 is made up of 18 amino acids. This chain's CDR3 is CASSLARVSGSVKNEQYF. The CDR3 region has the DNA TGTGCCAGCAGCTTAGCTCGGGTTAGCGGGAGTGTTAAGAACGAGCAGTACTTC. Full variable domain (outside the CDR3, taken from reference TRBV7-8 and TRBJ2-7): GAGVSQSPRYKVAKRGQDVALRCDPISGHVSLFWYQQALGQGPEFLTYFQNEAQLDKSGLPSDRFFAERPEGSVSTLKIQRTQQEDSAVYLCASSLARVSGSVKNEQYFGPGTRLTVT.

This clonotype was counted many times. CDR3 sequence (DNA): TGCAGCGTTGGTGGCCACAATCAGGGGACCGGGGAGCTGTTTTTT. Encoded protein: CSVGGHNQGTGELFF. The genes are TRBV29-1 and TRBJ2-2; D might be TRBD1 (6 bases). Germline V gives CDR1 SQVTM, CDR2 ANQGSEA. This CDR3 spans 15 amino acids. Trimming stripped 4 bases from V and 5 bases from J, with 17 bases between.

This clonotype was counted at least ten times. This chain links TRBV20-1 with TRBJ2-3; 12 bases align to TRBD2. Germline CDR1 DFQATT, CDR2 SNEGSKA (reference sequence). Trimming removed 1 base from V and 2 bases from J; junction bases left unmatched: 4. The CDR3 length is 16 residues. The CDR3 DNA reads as TGCAGTGCTAGAGGGGGACTAGCGGGCCCCACAGATACGCAGTATTTT. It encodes CSARGGLAGPTDTQYF.

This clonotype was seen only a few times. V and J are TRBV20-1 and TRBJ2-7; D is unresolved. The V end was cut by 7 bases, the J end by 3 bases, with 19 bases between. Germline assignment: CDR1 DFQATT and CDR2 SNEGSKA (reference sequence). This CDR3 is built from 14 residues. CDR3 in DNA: TGCAGTGGCAGGATCGCTACCAATTTCTACGAGCAGTACTTC. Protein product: CSGRIATNFYEQYF.

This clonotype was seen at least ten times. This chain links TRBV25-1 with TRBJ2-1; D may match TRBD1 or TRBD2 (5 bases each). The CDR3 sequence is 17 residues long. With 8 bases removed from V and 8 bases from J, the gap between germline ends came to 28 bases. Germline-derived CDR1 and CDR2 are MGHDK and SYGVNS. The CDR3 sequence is CASSSQRGPQAQDEQFF. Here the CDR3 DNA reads TGTGCCAGCTCCTCCCAGAGGGGACCGCAGGCACAGGATGAGCAGTTCTTC.

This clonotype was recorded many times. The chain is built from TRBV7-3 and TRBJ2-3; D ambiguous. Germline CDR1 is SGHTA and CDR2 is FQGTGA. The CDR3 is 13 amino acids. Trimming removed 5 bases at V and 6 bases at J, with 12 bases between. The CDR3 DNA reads TGTGCCAGCAGCCCTCTCCCCGGGGATACGCAGTATTTT. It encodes CASSPLPGDTQYF.

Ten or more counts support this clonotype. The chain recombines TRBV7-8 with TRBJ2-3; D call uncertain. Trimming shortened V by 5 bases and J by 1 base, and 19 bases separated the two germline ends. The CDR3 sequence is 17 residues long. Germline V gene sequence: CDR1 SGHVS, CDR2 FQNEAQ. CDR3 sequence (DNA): TGTGCCAGCAGCCCAAGCGAGCTGCTCGTCCGCACAGATACGCAGTATTTT. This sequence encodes CASSPSELLVRTDTQYF.

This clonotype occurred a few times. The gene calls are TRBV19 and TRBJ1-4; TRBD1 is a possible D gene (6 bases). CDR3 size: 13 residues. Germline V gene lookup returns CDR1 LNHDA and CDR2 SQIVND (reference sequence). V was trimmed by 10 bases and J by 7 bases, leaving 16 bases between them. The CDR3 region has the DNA TGTGCCACAACGACAGGAGGTGGTGAAAAACTGTTTTTT. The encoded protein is CATTTGGGEKLFF.

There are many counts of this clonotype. DNA for the CDR3: TGTGCCAGCAGCCGGAGGGCGGGGGTCTACAATGAGCAGTTCTTC. It codes for CASSRRAGVYNEQFF. The chain has TRBV3-1 and TRBJ2-1, with 7 bases lining up with TRBD2. The CDR3 extends over 15 amino acids. The V gene end was trimmed by 4 bases and the J gene end by 3 bases; junction bases not matched to a gene: 6. Looked up from germline, CDR1 is LGHDT and CDR2 is YNNKEL (reference sequence).

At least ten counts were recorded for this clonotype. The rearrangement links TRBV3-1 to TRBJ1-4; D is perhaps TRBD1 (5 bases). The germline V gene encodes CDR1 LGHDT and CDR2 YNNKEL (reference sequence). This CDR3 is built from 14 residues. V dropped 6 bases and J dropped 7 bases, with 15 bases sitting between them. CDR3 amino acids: CASRPRGVIEKLFF. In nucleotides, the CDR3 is TGTGCCAGCAGACCCCGGGGGGTTATTGAAAAACTGTTTTTT. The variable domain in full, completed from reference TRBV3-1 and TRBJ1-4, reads DTAVSQTPKYLVTQMGNDKSIKCEQNLGHDTMYWYKQDSKKFLKIMFSYNNKELIINETVPNRFSPKSPDKAHLNLHINSLELGDSAVYFCASRPRGVIEKLFFGSGTQLSVL.

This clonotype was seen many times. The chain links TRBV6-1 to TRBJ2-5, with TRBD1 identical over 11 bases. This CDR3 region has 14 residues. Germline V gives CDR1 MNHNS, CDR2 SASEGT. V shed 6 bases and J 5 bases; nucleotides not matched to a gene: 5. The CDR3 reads CASRRTGGPETQYF. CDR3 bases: TGTGCCAGCAGACGGACAGGGGGCCCCGAGACCCAGTACTTC.

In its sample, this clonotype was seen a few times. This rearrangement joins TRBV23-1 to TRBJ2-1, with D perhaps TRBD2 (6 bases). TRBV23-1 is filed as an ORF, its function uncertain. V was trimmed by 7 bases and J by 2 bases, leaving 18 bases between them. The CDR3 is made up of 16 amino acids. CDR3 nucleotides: TGCGCCAGCAAACCGCAGACTAGAACAACCTACAATGAGCAGTTCTTC. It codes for CASKPQTRTTYNEQFF.

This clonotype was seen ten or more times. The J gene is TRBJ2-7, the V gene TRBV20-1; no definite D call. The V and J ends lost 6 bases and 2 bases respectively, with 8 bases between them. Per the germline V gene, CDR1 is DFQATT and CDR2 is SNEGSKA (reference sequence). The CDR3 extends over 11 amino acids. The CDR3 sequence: CSAPHPYEQYF. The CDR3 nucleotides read TGCAGTGCCCCACACCCCTACGAGCAGTACTTC.

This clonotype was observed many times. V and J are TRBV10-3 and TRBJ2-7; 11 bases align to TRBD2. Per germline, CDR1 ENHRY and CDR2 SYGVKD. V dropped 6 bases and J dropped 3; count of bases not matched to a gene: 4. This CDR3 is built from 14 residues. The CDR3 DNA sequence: TGTGCCATCAGCTTTAGCGGGAGGGGCTACGAGCAGTACTTC. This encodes CAISFSGRGYEQYF.

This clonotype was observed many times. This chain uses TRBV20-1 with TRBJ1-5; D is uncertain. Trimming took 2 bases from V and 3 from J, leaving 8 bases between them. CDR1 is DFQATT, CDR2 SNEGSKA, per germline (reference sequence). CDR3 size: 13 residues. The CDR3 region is CSARQVPNQPQHF. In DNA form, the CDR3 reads TGCAGTGCTAGACAGGTTCCCAATCAGCCCCAGCATTTT.

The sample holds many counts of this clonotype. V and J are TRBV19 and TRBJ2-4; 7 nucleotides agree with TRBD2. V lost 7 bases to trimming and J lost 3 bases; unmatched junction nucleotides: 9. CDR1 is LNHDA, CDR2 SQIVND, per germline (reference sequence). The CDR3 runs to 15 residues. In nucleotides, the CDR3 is TGTGCCAGTATGGGACTAAGAGTCGGCAAAAACATTCAGTACTTC. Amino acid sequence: CASMGLRVGKNIQYF.

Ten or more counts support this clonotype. The CDR3 is CASSLRAGSGDTQYF. CDR3 bases: TGTGCCAGCAGCTTAAGGGCGGGCAGCGGGGATACGCAGTATTTT. This rearrangement joins TRBV7-2 to TRBJ2-3, with D possibly being TRBD2 (6 bases). The V end lost 2 bases, the J end lost 6 bases, and 15 bases lay between the germline ends. The CDR3 is made up of 15 amino acids. Germline CDR1 and CDR2: SGHTA and FQGNSA.

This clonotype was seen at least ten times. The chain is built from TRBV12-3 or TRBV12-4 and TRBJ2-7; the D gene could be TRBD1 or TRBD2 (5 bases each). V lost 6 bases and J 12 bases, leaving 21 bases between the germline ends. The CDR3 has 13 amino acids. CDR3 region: CASRDPGPEVLYF. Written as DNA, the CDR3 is TGTGCCAGCAGGGATCCGGGACCAGAAGTACTGTACTTC.

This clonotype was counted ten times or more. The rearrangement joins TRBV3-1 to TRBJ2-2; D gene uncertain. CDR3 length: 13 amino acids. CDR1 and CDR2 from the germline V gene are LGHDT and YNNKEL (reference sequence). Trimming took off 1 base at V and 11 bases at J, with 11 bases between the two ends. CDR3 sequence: CASSQGSRRELFF. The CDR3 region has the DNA TGTGCCAGCAGCCAAGGCTCGCGGAGAGAGCTGTTTTTT.

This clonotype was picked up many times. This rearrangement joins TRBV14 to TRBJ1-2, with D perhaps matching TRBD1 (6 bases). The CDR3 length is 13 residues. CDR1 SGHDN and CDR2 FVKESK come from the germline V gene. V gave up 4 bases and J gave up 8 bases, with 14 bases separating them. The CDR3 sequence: CASSPTGSDGYTF. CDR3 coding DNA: TGTGCCAGCAGCCCGACAGGATCCGACGGCTACACCTTC.

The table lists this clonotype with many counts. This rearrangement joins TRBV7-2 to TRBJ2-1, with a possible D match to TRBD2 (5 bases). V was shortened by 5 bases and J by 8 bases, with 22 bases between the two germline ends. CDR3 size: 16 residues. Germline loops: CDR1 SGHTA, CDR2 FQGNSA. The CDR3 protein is CASSQSAAVIGYEQFF. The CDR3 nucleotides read TGTGCCAGCAGCCAATCAGCGGCCGTGATTGGGTATGAGCAGTTCTTC. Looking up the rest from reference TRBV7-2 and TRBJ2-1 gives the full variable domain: GAGVSQSPSNKVTEKGKDVELRCDPISGHTALYWYRQSLGQGLEFLIYFQGNSAPDKSGLPSDRFSAERTGGSVSTLTIQRTQQEDSAVYLCASSQSAAVIGYEQFFGPGTRLTVL.

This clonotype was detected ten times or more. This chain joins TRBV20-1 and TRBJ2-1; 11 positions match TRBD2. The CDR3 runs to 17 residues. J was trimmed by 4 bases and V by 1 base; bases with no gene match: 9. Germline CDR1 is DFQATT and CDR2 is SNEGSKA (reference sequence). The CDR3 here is CSARARTTSGAYNEQFF. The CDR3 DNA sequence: TGCAGTGCTAGAGCCCGCACGACTAGCGGGGCTTACAATGAGCAGTTCTTC.

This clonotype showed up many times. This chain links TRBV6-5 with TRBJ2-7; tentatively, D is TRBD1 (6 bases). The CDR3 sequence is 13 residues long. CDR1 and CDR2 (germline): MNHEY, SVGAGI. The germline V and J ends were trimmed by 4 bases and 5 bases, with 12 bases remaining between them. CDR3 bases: TGTGCCAGCAGTTCCGACAGGTTCCACGAGCAGTACTTC. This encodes CASSSDRFHEQYF.